The 23 T cell receptor beta chains in this list originate from one sample, sequenced in a study of PD-1 blockade in classical Hodgkin lymphoma. TCRdb's table, derived via immunoSEQ multiplex PCR, lists solely in-frame clones and lacks some. The table has over 60,000 clones, roughly nine tenths seen once. Stated time point: cycle 4 day 1 (C4D1), after five to seven weeks of nivolumab. Exposure to brentuximab vedotin varied, and each patient had relapsed following autologous stem cell transplantation. This material consisted of peripheral blood mononuclear cells (PBMCs), taken before the fourth cycle of nivolumab. These receptors all come from a human donor with classical Hodgkin lymphoma.

The chain combines TRBV11-2 with TRBJ2-3; D is unresolved. V was clipped by 7 bases and J by 3 bases, with 5 bases between them. CDR3 size: 11 residues. Germline CDR1 reads SGHAT; CDR2 reads FQNNGV. The CDR3 nucleotides read TGTGCCAGCATGGGTACAGATACGCAGTATTTT. Translation: CASMGTDTQYF.

The V call is TRBV6-5, the J call TRBJ2-3; 10 bases are shared with TRBD2. With 5 bases clipped from V and 6 bases from J, the junction kept 8 bases outside the gene matches. Germline assignment: CDR1 MNHEY and CDR2 SVGAGI. The CDR3 spans 15 residues. The CDR3 is CASSVRTSGSDTQYF. The CDR3, as DNA: TGTGCCAGCAGTGTCCGGACTAGCGGATCGGATACGCAGTATTTT.

This chain connects TRBV29-1 to TRBJ2-7; 11 bases are shared with TRBD2. The CDR3 length is 17 residues. The V gene's germline CDR1 is SQVTM and CDR2 ANQGSEA. V shed 0 bases, J shed 4 bases, and the junction held 11 bases outside the gene matches. This chain's CDR3 is CSVEDSETSGKRYEQYF. The CDR3 DNA follows: TGCAGCGTTGAAGACTCCGAGACTAGCGGGAAGAGGTACGAGCAGTACTTC.

This chain joins TRBV16 and TRBJ2-7, with D possibly matching TRBD1 (6 bases). V shed 2 bases and J shed 7 bases, with 12 bases lying between them. Germline CDR1 and CDR2: KGHSY and FQNENV. There are 13 residues in the CDR3. The CDR3 DNA sequence: TGTGCCAGCAGCCAACCAGGGGCCGGGGAGCAGTACTTC. Translation: CASSQPGAGEQYF.

The gene calls are TRBV27 and TRBJ2-1, with 9 positions matching TRBD2. The ends lost 7 bases at V and 6 bases at J; junction bases unmatched: 16. Per the germline V gene, CDR1 is MNHEY and CDR2 is SMNVEV (reference sequence). The CDR3 covers 17 residues. CDR3 DNA: TGTGCCAGCATCGTAAGTACTAGCGGGCCCGGCGCCAATGAGCAGTTCTTC. Translating gives CASIVSTSGPGANEQFF.

The count of this clone is one. The CDR3 here is CSVVPQGTSEQYF. The CDR3 coding sequence is TGCAGCGTTGTCCCCCAGGGGACCAGCGAGCAGTACTTC. The rearrangement joins TRBV29-1 to TRBJ2-7, with D tentatively TRBD1 (6 bases). Germline V CDR1 and CDR2: SQVTM, ANQGSEA. V was clipped by 4 bases and J by 6 bases, with 16 bases between them. This CDR3 has 13 amino acids.

This clone was observed a handful of times. The genes are TRBV30 and TRBJ1-4; 8 nucleotides line up with TRBD1. CDR1 GTSNPN and CDR2 SVGIG come from the germline V gene (reference sequence). The CDR3 spans 14 residues. The V and J ends lost 2 bases and 5 bases, in that order; junction bases with no gene match: 4. The CDR3 loop is CAWSYRDRNEKLFF. The CDR3 nucleotides are TGTGCCTGGAGTTACCGGGACAGGAATGAAAAACTGTTTTTT. Full variable domain (outside the CDR3, taken from reference TRBV30 and TRBJ1-4): SQTIHQWPATLVQPVGSPLSLECTVEGTSNPNLYWYRQAAGRGLQLLFYSVGIGQISSEVPQNLSASRPQDRQFILSSKKLLLSDSGFYLCAWSYRDRNEKLFFGSGTQLSVL.

J is TRBJ2-1 and V is TRBV28; D is perhaps TRBD2 (7 bases). Germline-derived CDR1 and CDR2 are MDHEN and SYDVKM. Trimming shortened V by 5 bases and J by 6 bases, and 20 bases separated the two germline ends. The CDR3 sequence is 16 residues long. The CDR3 nucleotides are TGTGCCAGCAGTGCCCCCGGGGGGCAACGGGTCAATGAGCAGTTCTTC. The encoded protein is CASSAPGGQRVNEQFF.

The chain uses TRBV5-6 and TRBJ1-2; the D is unclear. CDR1 and CDR2 (germline): SGHDT, YYEEEE. V lost 0 bases, J lost 1 base, and 13 bases lay in between. The CDR3 sequence is 16 residues long. The CDR3 DNA reads TGTGCCAGCAGCTTGGAAGCAACCTGGGGTAACTATGGCTACACCTTC. Translating gives CASSLEATWGNYGYTF.

The chain combines TRBV7-8 with TRBJ2-2; D is unresolved. The CDR3 sequence is 15 residues long. V was trimmed by 0 bases and J by 4 bases, leaving 9 bases between them. Germline CDR1 reads SGHVS; CDR2 reads FQNEAQ. The DNA of the CDR3 is TGTGCCAGCAGCTTAGCACCAGGAGTCACCGGGGAGCTGTTTTTT. Amino acid sequence: CASSLAPGVTGELFF.

This chain links TRBV11-3 with TRBJ1-3; D is possibly TRBD1 (5 bases). V shed 4 bases and J shed 1 base, with 8 bases lying between them. CDR1 and CDR2 from the germline V gene are SGHNT and YENEEA. This CDR3 region has 14 residues. CDR3 DNA: TGTGCCAGCAGCTCGGGGACTTCTGGAAACACCATATATTTT. This sequence encodes CASSSGTSGNTIYF. The whole variable domain, filled in from reference TRBV11-3 and TRBJ1-3, reads EAGVVQSPRYKIIEKKQPVAFWCNPISGHNTLYWYLQNLGQGPELLIRYENEEAVDDSQLPKDRFSAERLKGVDSTLKIQPAELGDSAVYLCASSSGTSGNTIYFGEGSWLTVV.

The chain has TRBV7-9 and TRBJ1-4; 9 positions agree with TRBD1. CDR3 length: 15 amino acids. Germline V CDR1 and CDR2: SEHNR, FQNEAQ (reference sequence). After removal of 2 bases from V and 8 bases from J, the junction contained 6 bases not matched to a gene. CDR3: CASSLQTGGEEKLFF. CDR3 in DNA: TGTGCCAGCAGCTTACAGACAGGGGGAGAAGAAAAACTGTTTTTT. Variable domain in full (rest from reference TRBV7-9 and TRBJ1-4): DTGVSQNPRHKITKRGQNVTFRCDPISEHNRLYWYRQTLGQGPEFLTYFQNEAQLEKSRLLSDRFSAERPKGSFSTLEIQRTEQGDSAMYLCASSLQTGGEEKLFFGSGTQLSVL.

In this sample, this clone turned up a few times. The chain combines TRBV18 with TRBJ1-5, with 7 positions matching TRBD1. J gave up 4 bases and V 4 bases, and 7 bases lay outside the gene matches. This CDR3 spans 15 amino acids. Germline V CDR1 and CDR2: KGHSH, LQKENI. DNA for the CDR3: TGTGCCAGCTCACGGGCACAGGGGCGTAATCAGCCCCAGCATTTT. Its translation is CASSRAQGRNQPQHF. The full variable domain, in which reference TRBV18 and TRBJ1-5 provide the parts outside the CDR3, is NAGVMQNPRHLVRRRGQEARLRCSPMKGHSHVYWYRQLPEEGLKFMVYLQKENIIDESGMPKERFSAEFPKEGPSILRIQQVVRGDSAAYFCASSRAQGRNQPQHFGDGTRLSIL.

This clone was found once. The V gene is TRBV5-5, the J gene TRBJ2-1, with 9 bases fitting TRBD1. There are 17 residues in the CDR3. Germline CDR1 is SGHKS and CDR2 is YYEKEE (reference sequence). Losses at the gene ends were 2 bases for V and 6 bases for J; bases not matched to a gene: 12. The DNA for the CDR3 is TGTGCCAGCAGCTTTTTCGTAGGACAGGGGACCCCCAATGAGCAGTTCTTC. Its translation is CASSFFVGQGTPNEQFF.

The chain combines TRBV13 with TRBJ2-6; D tentatively fits TRBD1 or TRBD2 (5 bases each). The CDR3 has 17 residues. The germline CDR1 and CDR2 sequences are PRHDT and FYEKMQ (reference sequence). V lost 5 bases and J 2 bases, leaving 16 bases between the germline ends. The CDR3 nucleotides are TGTGCCAGCAGCCCGGGACCGATTATAACTGGGGCCAACGTCCTGACTTTC. It is translated as CASSPGPIITGANVLTF.

The rearrangement joins TRBV19 to TRBJ2-5; TRBD1 agrees at 9 bases. The CDR3 has 15 residues. Germline CDR1 and CDR2: LNHDA and SQIVND (reference sequence). V trimming: 4 bases; J trimming: 1 base; junction bases outside the gene matches: 4. The CDR3 bases are TGTGCCAGTAGTACCATGACAGGGGGCCAAGAGACCCAGTACTTC. Protein: CASSTMTGGQETQYF.

CDR3 residues: CAISPQWVSPQGFYEQYF. The CDR3 coding sequence is TGTGCCATCAGTCCCCAGTGGGTCAGCCCCCAAGGATTCTACGAGCAGTACTTC. The J gene is TRBJ2-7, the V gene TRBV10-3; D not resolved. From germline, CDR1 is ENHRY and CDR2 SYGVKD. CDR3 length: 18 residues. V lost 5 bases to trimming and J lost 3 bases, with 26 bases between them.

This chain uses TRBV5-4 with TRBJ1-1; D is uncertain. Germline CDR1 and CDR2: SGHNT and YYREEE (reference sequence). The CDR3 length is 13 residues. V dropped 0 bases and J dropped 10 bases, with 13 bases sitting between them. The CDR3 sequence is CASSLGGLGRAFF. DNA for the CDR3: TGTGCCAGCAGCTTGGGGGGTTTGGGGAGAGCTTTCTTT.

CDR3 nucleotide sequence: TGTGCCAGCGGGGATGAGCAGTTCTTC. Translation gives CASGDEQFF. The chain employs TRBV19 and TRBJ2-1; tentative D call: TRBD2 (5 bases). CDR3 size: 9 residues. In germline, CDR1 is LNHDA, CDR2 SQIVND (reference sequence). V was trimmed by 9 bases and J by 8 bases, leaving 5 bases between them. Full variable domain (remainder filled in from reference TRBV19 and TRBJ2-1): DGGITQSPKYLFRKEGQNVTLSCEQNLNHDAMYWYRQDPGQGLRLIYYSQIVNDFQKGDIAEGYSVSREKKESFPLTVTSAQKNPTAFYLCASGDEQFFGPGTRLTVL.

The chain joins TRBV15 to TRBJ2-3; 9 bases are shared with TRBD2. Trimming removed 5 bases from V and 2 bases from J; junction bases left unmatched: 8. The length of the CDR3 is 16 residues. Germline assignment: CDR1 LNHNV and CDR2 YYDKDF (reference sequence). CDR3 DNA: TGTGCCACCAGCGGGCGGACTAGCGTGAACACAGATACGCAGTATTTT. Its protein product is CATSGRTSVNTDTQYF. Using reference TRBV15 and TRBJ2-3 for the parts outside the CDR3, the full variable domain is DAMVIQNPRYQVTQFGKPVTLSCSQTLNHNVMYWYQQKSSQAPKLLFHYYDKDFNNEADTPDNFQSRRPNTSFCFLDIRSPGLGDTAMYLCATSGRTSVNTDTQYFGPGTRLTVL.

This chain links TRBV5-3 with TRBJ2-5, with 8 bases matching TRBD2. TRBV5-3 is classed as an ORF, of uncertain function. The CDR3 covers 17 residues. With 2 bases clipped from V and 5 bases from J, the junction kept 14 bases outside the gene matches. This chain's CDR3 is CARSFGPQRESGETQYF. The CDR3 nucleotides are TGTGCCAGAAGCTTTGGTCCACAGCGGGAGTCGGGTGAGACCCAGTACTTC.

The chain uses TRBV5-5 and TRBJ2-7; D might be TRBD1 (5 bases). CDR3 length: 14 residues. CDR1 and CDR2 from the germline V gene are SGHKS and YYEKEE (reference sequence). The V end was cut by 2 bases, the J end by 2 bases, with 11 bases between. The CDR3 is CASSFAGNPYEQYF. The CDR3, as DNA: TGTGCCAGCAGCTTCGCAGGGAACCCCTACGAGCAGTACTTC.

The chain is built from TRBV9 and TRBJ2-7; possible D gene TRBD2, 6 bases. Trimming shortened V by 0 bases and J by 3 bases, and 13 bases separated the two germline ends. The CDR3 runs to 15 residues. Germline CDR1 SGDLS, CDR2 YYNGEE. The CDR3 nucleotides are TGTGCCAGCAGCGTAGAGGATAGCGGCTACTACGAGCAGTACTTC. It codes for CASSVEDSGYYEQYF.